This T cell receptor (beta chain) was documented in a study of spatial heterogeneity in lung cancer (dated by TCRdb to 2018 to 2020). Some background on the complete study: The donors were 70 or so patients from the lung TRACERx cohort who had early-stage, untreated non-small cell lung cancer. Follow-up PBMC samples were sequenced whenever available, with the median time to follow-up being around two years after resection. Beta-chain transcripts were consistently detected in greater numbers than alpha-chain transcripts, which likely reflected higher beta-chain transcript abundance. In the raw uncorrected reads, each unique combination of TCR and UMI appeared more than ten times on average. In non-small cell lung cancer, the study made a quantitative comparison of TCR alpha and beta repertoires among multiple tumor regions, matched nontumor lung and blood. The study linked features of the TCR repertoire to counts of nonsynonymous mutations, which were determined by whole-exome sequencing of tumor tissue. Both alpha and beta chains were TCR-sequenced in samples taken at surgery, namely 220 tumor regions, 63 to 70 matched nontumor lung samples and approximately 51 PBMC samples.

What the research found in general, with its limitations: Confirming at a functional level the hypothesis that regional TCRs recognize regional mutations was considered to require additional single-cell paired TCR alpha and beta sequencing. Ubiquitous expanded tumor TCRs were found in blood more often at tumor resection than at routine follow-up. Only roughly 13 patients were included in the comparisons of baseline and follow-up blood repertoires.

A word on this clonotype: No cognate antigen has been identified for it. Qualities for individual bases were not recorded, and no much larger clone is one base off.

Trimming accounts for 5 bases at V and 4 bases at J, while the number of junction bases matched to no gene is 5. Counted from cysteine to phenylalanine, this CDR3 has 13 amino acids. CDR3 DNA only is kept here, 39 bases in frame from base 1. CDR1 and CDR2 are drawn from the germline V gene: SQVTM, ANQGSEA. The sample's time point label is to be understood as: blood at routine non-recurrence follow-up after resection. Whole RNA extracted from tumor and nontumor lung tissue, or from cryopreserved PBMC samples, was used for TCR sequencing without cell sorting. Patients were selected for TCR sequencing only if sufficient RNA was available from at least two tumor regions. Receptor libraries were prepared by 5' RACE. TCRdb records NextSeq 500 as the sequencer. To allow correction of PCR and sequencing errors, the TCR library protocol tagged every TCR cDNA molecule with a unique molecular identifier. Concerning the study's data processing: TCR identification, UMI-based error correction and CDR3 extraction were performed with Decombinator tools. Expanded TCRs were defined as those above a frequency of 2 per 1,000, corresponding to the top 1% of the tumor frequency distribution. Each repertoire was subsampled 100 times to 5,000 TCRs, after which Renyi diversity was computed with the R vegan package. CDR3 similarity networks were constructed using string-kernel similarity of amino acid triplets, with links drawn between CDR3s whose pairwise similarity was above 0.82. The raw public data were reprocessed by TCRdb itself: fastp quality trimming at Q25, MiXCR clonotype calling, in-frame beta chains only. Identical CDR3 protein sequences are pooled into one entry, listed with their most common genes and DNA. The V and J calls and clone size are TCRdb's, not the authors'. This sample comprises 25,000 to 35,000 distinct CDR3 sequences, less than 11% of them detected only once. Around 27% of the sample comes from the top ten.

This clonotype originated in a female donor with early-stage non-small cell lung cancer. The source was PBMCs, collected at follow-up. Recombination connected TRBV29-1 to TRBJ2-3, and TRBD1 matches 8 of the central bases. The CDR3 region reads CSVRPGGADTQYF. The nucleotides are TGCAGCGTTAGGCCAGGGGGCGCAGATACGCAGTATTTT.